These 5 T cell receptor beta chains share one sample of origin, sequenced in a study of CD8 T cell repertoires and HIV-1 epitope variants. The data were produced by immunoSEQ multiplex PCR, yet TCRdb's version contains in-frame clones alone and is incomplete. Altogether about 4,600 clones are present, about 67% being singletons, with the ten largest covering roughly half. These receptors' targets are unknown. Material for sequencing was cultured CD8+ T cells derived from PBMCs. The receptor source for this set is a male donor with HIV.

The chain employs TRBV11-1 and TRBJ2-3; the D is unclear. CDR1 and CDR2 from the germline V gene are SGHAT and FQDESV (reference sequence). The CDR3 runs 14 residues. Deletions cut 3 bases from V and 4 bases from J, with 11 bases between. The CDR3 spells CASSFERDADTQYF. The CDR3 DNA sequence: TGTGCCAGCAGCTTTGAGAGAGACGCAGATACGCAGTATTTT.

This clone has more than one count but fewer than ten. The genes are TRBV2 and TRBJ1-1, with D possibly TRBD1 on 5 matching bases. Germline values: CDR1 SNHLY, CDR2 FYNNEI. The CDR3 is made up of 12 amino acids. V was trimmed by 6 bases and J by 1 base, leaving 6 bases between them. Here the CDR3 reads CASSQGNTEAFF. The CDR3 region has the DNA TGTGCCAGCAGCCAGGGGAACACTGAAGCTTTCTTT.

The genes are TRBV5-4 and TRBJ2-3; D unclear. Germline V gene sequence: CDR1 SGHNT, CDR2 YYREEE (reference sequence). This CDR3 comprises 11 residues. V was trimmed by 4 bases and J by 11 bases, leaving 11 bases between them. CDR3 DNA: TGTGCCAGCAGCCATGACCCGGGGCAGTATTTT. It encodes CASSHDPGQYF.

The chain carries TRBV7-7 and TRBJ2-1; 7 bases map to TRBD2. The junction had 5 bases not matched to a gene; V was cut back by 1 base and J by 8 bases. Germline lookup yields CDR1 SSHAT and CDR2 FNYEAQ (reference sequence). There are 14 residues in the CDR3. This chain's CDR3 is CASSLGTSGDEQFF. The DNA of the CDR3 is TGTGCCAGCAGCTTAGGGACTAGTGGAGATGAGCAGTTCTTC.

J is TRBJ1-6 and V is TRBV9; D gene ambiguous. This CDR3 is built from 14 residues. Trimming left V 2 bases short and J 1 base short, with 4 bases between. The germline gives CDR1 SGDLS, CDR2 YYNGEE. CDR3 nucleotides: TGTGCCAGCAGCGTTGGTTCCTATAATTCACCCCTCCACTTT. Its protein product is CASSVGSYNSPLHF.